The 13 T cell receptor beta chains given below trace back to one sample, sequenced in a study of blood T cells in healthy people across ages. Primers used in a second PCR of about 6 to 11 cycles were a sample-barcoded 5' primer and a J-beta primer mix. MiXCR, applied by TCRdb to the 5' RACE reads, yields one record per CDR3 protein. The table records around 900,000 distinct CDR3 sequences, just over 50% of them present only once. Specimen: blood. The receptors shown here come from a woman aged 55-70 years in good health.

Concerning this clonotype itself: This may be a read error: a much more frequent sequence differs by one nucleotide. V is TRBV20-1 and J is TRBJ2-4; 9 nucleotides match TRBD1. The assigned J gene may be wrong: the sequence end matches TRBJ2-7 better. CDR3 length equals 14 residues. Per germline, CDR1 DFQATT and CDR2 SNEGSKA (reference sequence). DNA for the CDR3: TGCAGTGCCAGTACGGGACAGGGCCGAAGCGAGCAGTACTTC. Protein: CSASTGQGRSEQYF.

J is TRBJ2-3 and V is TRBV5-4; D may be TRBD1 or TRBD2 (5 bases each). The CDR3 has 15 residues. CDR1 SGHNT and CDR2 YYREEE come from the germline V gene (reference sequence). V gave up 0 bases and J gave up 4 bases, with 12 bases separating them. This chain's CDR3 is CASSLADSGADTQYF. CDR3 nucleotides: TGTGCCAGCAGCTTGGCAGACAGCGGAGCAGATACGCAGTATTTT.

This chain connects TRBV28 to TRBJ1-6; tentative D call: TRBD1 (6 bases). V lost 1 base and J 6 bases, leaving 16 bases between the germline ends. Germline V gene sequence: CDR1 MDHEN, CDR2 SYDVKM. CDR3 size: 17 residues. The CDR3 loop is CASSLSTGPKGNSPLHF. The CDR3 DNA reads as TGTGCCAGCAGTTTATCTACAGGGCCAAAGGGTAATTCACCCCTCCACTTT.

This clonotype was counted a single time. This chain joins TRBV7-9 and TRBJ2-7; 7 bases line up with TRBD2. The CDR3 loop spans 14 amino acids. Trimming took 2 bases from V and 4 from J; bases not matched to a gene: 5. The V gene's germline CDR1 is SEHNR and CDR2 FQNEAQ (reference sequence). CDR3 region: CASSLMGLSYEQYF. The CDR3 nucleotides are TGTGCCAGCAGCTTAATGGGACTAAGTTACGAGCAGTACTTC.

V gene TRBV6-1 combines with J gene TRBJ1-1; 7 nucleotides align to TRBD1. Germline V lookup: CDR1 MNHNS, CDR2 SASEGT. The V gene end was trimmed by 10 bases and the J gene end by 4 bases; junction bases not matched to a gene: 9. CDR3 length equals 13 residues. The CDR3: CATYTGVGTEAFF. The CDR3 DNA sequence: TGTGCCACCTACACAGGGGTTGGCACTGAAGCTTTCTTT.

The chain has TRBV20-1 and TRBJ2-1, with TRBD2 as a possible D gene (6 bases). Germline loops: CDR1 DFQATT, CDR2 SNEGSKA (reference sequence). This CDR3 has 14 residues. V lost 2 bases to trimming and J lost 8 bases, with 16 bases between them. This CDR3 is CSARKPGSPDEQFF. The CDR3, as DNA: TGCAGTGCTAGAAAACCCGGGAGCCCCGATGAGCAGTTCTTC.

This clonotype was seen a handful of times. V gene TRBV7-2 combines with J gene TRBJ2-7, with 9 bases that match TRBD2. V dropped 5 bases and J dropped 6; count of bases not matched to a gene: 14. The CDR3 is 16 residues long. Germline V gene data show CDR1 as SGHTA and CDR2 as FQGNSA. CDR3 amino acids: CASSLTPGGAGGEQYF. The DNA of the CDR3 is TGTGCCAGCAGCCTAACGCCGGGAGGAGCGGGAGGCGAGCAGTACTTC.

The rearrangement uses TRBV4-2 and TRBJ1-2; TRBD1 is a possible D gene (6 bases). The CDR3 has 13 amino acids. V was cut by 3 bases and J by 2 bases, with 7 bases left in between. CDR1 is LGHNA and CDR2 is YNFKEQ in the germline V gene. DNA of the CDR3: TGTGCCAGCAGCCAGCAGGGGAACTATGGCTACACCTTC. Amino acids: CASSQQGNYGYTF.

The CDR3 is CASSLLDRGLYEQYF. The CDR3 nucleotides read TGTGCCAGCAGTTTATTGGACAGGGGGCTCTACGAGCAGTACTTC. The rearrangement joins TRBV28 to TRBJ2-7; 11 bases fit TRBD1. The trim removed 1 base at V and 3 bases at J, leaving 2 bases unmatched. The CDR3 is made up of 15 amino acids. Looked up from germline, CDR1 is MDHEN and CDR2 is SYDVKM.

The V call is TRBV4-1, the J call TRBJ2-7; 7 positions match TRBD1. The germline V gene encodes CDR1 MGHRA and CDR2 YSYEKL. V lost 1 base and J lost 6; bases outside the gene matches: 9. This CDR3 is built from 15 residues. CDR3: CASSQAWDRRGEQYF. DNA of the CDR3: TGCGCCAGCAGCCAAGCATGGGACAGACGGGGCGAGCAGTACTTC.

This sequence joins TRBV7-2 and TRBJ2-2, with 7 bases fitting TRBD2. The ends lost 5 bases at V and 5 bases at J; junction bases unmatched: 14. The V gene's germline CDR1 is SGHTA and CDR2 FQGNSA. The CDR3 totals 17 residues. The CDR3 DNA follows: TGTGCCAGCAGCCTCTACCGACTAGCCCGTCCAACCGGGGAGCTGTTTTTT. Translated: CASSLYRLARPTGELFF.

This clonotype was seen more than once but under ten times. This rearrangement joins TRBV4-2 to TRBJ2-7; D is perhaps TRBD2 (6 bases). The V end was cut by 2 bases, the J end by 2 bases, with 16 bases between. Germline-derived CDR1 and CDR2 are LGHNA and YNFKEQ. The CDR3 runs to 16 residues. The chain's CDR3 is CASSQHWGTPTYEQYF. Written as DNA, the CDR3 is TGTGCCAGCAGCCAACATTGGGGGACTCCGACCTACGAGCAGTACTTC.

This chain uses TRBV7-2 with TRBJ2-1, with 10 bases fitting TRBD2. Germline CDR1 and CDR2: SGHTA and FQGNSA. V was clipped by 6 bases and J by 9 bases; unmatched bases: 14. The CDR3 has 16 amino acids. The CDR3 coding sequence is TGTGCCAGCAGTTTTTTCCCTCTAGCGGGAGCGGGTGAGCAGTTCTTC. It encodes CASSFFPLAGAGEQFF.